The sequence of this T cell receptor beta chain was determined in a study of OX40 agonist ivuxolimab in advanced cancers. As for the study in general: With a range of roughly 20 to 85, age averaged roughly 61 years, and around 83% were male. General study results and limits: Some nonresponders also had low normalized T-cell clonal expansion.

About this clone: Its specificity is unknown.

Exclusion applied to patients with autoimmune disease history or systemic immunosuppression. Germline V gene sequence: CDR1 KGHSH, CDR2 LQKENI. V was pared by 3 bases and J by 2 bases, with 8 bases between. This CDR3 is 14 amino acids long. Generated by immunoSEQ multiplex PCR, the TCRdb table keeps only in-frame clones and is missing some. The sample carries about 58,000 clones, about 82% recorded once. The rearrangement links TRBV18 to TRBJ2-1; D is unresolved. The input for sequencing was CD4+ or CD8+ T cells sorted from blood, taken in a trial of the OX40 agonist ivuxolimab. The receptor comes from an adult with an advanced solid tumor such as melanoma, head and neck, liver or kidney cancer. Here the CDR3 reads CASSPAGTYNEQFF. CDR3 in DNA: TGTGCCAGCTCACCGGCAGGAACCTACAATGAGCAGTTCTTC.